The 28 T cell receptor beta chains reported below all come from one sample, sequenced in a study of patients and donors after allogeneic stem cell transplantation. TCRdb independently ran MiXCR on the RT-PCR reads; one entry per CDR3 protein. The data hold roughly 940,000 distinct CDR3 sequences, with more than 15% observed a single time. Specimen: blood, either unsorted or a sorted T cell fraction (not recorded which). The source is a human donor who was either an allogeneic HSCT recipient or a stem cell or donor lymphocyte infusion donor (not recorded which). It is not recorded whose cells these are; they may come from a transplant donor.

The DNA of the CDR3 is TGTGCCATCAGTGAGTCGGGCGGAGATACGCAGTATTTT. This translates into CAISESGGDTQYF. The J gene is TRBJ2-3, the V gene TRBV10-3; D gene uncertain. Trimming removed 0 bases from V and 5 bases from J, with 6 bases in between. The CDR3 totals 13 residues. Looked up from germline, CDR1 is ENHRY and CDR2 is SYGVKD.

The sample holds many counts of this clonotype. The V gene is TRBV5-1, the J gene TRBJ1-1; D ambiguous. CDR1 and CDR2 (germline): SGHRS, YFSETQ. Deletions cut 0 bases from V and 1 base from J, with 7 bases between. This CDR3 comprises 14 residues. The CDR3 spells CASSLGPKNTEAFF. For the CDR3, the DNA is TGCGCCAGCAGCTTGGGACCAAAGAACACTGAAGCTTTCTTT.

This clonotype turned up a few times. V gene TRBV7-2 combines with J gene TRBJ2-5; TRBD2 aligns across 8 bases. The junction had 9 bases not matched to a gene; V was cut back by 5 bases and J by 4 bases. Germline CDR1 is SGHTA and CDR2 is FQGNSA. The CDR3 sequence is 15 residues long. CDR3 loop: CASSPLAGMAETQYF. For the CDR3, the DNA is TGTGCCAGCAGCCCCTTAGCGGGAATGGCAGAGACCCAGTACTTC.

The V call is TRBV9, the J call TRBJ2-1, with 8 positions matching TRBD2. V was clipped by 1 base and J by 8 bases; unmatched bases: 11. There are 16 residues in the CDR3. Germline lookup yields CDR1 SGDLS and CDR2 YYNGEE. CDR3 amino acids: CASSVTGSPGGDEQFF. CDR3 in DNA: TGTGCCAGCAGCGTAACCGGGAGTCCGGGGGGGGATGAGCAGTTCTTC.

This clonotype has more than one count but fewer than ten. The chain links TRBV12-3 or TRBV12-4 to TRBJ1-5; no firm D call. Trimming took off 2 bases at V and 6 bases at J, with 14 bases between the two ends. The CDR3 has 15 residues. The CDR3 coding sequence is TGTGCCAGCAGTTTACGAGGAAGTTCCGGTCAGCCCCAGCATTTT. Its protein is CASSLRGSSGQPQHF.

The table lists this clonotype with many counts. The rearrangement links TRBV12-3 or TRBV12-4 to TRBJ2-1, with 10 bases aligning to TRBD2. V trimming: 6 bases; J trimming: 4 bases; junction bases outside the gene matches: 6. This CDR3 comprises 15 residues. The chain's CDR3 is CASSSETSGYNEQFF. The CDR3 DNA follows: TGTGCCAGCAGCTCGGAGACTAGCGGGTACAATGAGCAGTTCTTC.

This clonotype was detected only a few times. V and J are TRBV6-1 and TRBJ2-1, with TRBD2 as a possible D gene (5 bases). Germline CDR1 MNHNS, CDR2 SASEGT. Trimming stripped 10 bases from V and 2 bases from J, with 18 bases between. CDR3 length: 15 amino acids. The CDR3: CATKRERSAYNEQFF. In nucleotides, the CDR3 is TGTGCCACGAAAAGGGAGCGCAGCGCCTACAATGAGCAGTTCTTC.

The J gene is TRBJ2-1, the V gene TRBV7-3; no clear D. Trimming removed 2 bases at V and 9 bases at J, with 14 bases between. Germline values: CDR1 SGHTA, CDR2 FQGTGA. The CDR3 is made up of 14 amino acids. The CDR3 DNA reads as TGTGCCAGCAGCTTACAGGCCCGACCCGGTGAGCAGTTCTTC. This translates into CASSLQARPGEQFF.

This rearrangement joins TRBV20-1 to TRBJ2-1, with 7 bases that match TRBD2. Germline CDR1 is DFQATT and CDR2 is SNEGSKA (reference sequence). V trimming: 6 bases; J trimming: 5 bases; junction bases outside the gene matches: 10. This CDR3 is built from 14 residues. The CDR3 loop reads CSARRREAHNEQFF. As DNA, the CDR3 is TGCAGTGCCAGACGACGGGAGGCCCACAATGAGCAGTTCTTC.

The sample holds a few counts of this clonotype. The chain employs TRBV12-3 or TRBV12-4 and TRBJ1-1; D may be TRBD1 (5 bases). V shed 7 bases and J shed 0 bases, with 15 bases lying between them. This CDR3 comprises 15 residues. The CDR3 nucleotides are TGTGCCAGCAACGCATGGGCAGGGTTGAACACTGAAGCTTTCTTT. This sequence encodes CASNAWAGLNTEAFF.

This clonotype turned up a few times. The J gene is TRBJ1-2, the V gene TRBV9, with 12 positions matching TRBD1. The germline V gene encodes CDR1 SGDLS and CDR2 YYNGEE. V was clipped by 0 bases and J by 7 bases; unmatched bases: 4. CDR3 length: 15 amino acids. CDR3 coding DNA: TGTGCCAGCAGCGTAGCGGGACAGGGGGCGCGTGGCTACACCTTC. It codes for CASSVAGQGARGYTF.

CDR3 amino acids: CATSTEKRMTEAFF. The CDR3 DNA reads TGTGCCACCAGCACGGAGAAGAGGATGACTGAAGCTTTCTTT. V is TRBV15 and J is TRBJ1-1; no clear D. The CDR3 has 14 residues. V lost 4 bases to trimming and J lost 5 bases, with 14 bases between them. Germline V lookup: CDR1 LNHNV, CDR2 YYDKDF (reference sequence).

This rearrangement joins TRBV4-3 to TRBJ1-1; maybe TRBD1 (6 bases). This CDR3 is built from 16 residues. V was pared by 1 base and J by 1 base, with 13 bases between. Per germline, CDR1 LGHNA and CDR2 YSLEER. CDR3 residues: CASSQGSLGGNTEAFF. DNA for the CDR3: TGCGCCAGCAGCCAAGGGAGTTTAGGGGGGAACACTGAAGCTTTCTTT.

DNA for the CDR3: TGTGCCAGCAGCTTAGATCGAACTCGGGGCGAGCAGTTCTTC. Translated, it gives CASSLDRTRGEQFF. The V and J genes are TRBV11-3 and TRBJ2-1; TRBD1 or TRBD2 may be the D gene (5 bases each). Germline CDR1 and CDR2: SGHNT and YENEEA. The CDR3 contains 14 residues. Trimming shortened V by 0 bases and J by 10 bases, and 13 bases separated the two germline ends.

This chain joins TRBV20-1 and TRBJ1-1; TRBD1 might be the D (5 bases). The CDR3 is 13 amino acids. The germline V and J ends were trimmed by 5 bases and 3 bases, with 13 bases remaining between them. Germline CDR1 and CDR2: DFQATT and SNEGSKA (reference sequence). As DNA, the CDR3 is TGCAGTGCTGGTGGACGGGGACACACTGAAGCTTTCTTT. Translation: CSAGGRGHTEAFF.

The chain has TRBV30 and TRBJ1-1; 12 bases line up with TRBD1. The CDR3 has 12 amino acids. Germline-derived CDR1 and CDR2 are GTSNPN and SVGIG (reference sequence). V lost 8 bases, J lost 5 bases, and 3 bases stayed unmatched. CDR3 amino acids: CARGQGATEAFF. In DNA form, the CDR3 reads TGTGCCCGGGGACAGGGGGCTACTGAAGCTTTCTTT.

CDR3 sequence (DNA): TGTGCCAGCAGGGGTTCGGGCCTTACGAACTATGGCTACACCTTC. It encodes CASRGSGLTNYGYTF. The V call is TRBV6-1, the J call TRBJ1-2; no definite D call. Trimming removed 6 bases from V and 2 bases from J, with 16 bases in between. Germline CDR1 MNHNS, CDR2 SASEGT. The CDR3 has 15 residues.

This clonotype was recorded a few times. CDR3 protein: CASSKSDGFYEQYF. Written as DNA, the CDR3 is TGTGCCAGCAGTAAATCGGACGGATTCTACGAGCAGTACTTC. The gene calls are TRBV6-1 and TRBJ2-7; D gene uncertain. The CDR3 runs to 14 residues. Deletions cut 5 bases from V and 3 bases from J, with 14 bases between. In germline, CDR1 is MNHNS, CDR2 SASEGT.

The gene calls are TRBV9 and TRBJ2-7; 8 bases agree with TRBD2. From germline, CDR1 is SGDLS and CDR2 YYNGEE. The junction had 8 bases not matched to a gene; V was cut back by 0 bases and J by 3 bases. The CDR3 extends over 16 amino acids. This CDR3 reads CASSVGGGRSSYEQYF. CDR3 in DNA: TGTGCCAGCAGCGTAGGAGGCGGGAGGTCTAGCTACGAGCAGTACTTC.

This clonotype has a handful of counts. This CDR3 is CASSYGHYEQYF. The CDR3 nucleotides read TGTGCCAGCAGTTACGGCCACTACGAGCAGTACTTC. The rearrangement links TRBV6-2 or TRBV6-3 to TRBJ2-7; D unclear. CDR1 is MNHEY, CDR2 SVGEGT, per germline. The V end was cut by 2 bases, the J end by 3 bases, with 5 bases between. This CDR3 region has 12 residues.

This clonotype was recorded a few times. The chain employs TRBV20-1 and TRBJ1-4; D not certain. Germline V gene data show CDR1 as DFQATT and CDR2 as SNEGSKA (reference sequence). Trimming shortened V by 5 bases and J by 7 bases, and 20 bases separated the two germline ends. The CDR3 loop spans 15 amino acids. CDR3 sequence: CSARRGAQRGEKLFF. Here the CDR3 DNA reads TGCAGTGCTCGTCGGGGAGCGCAACGGGGTGAAAAACTGTTTTTT.

This clonotype was detected many times. This rearrangement joins TRBV12-3 or TRBV12-4 to TRBJ1-1; 7 bases fit TRBD1. The CDR3 runs to 15 residues. J was trimmed by 4 bases and V by 7 bases; bases with no gene match: 12. The CDR3 sequence is CASILGRGPSTEAFF. CDR3 nucleotide sequence: TGTGCCAGCATCTTGGGAAGGGGGCCTAGCACTGAAGCTTTCTTT.

The chain is built from TRBV7-6 and TRBJ1-5; possibly TRBD1 for D (5 bases). V was trimmed by 5 bases and J by 2 bases, leaving 16 bases between them. CDR3 length: 16 amino acids. The germline CDR1 and CDR2 sequences are SGHVS and FNYEAQ. As DNA, the CDR3 is TGTGCCAGCAGCAAGGGGACGGGAGATGGCAATCAGCCCCAGCATTTT. This codes for CASSKGTGDGNQPQHF.

The chain joins TRBV18 to TRBJ2-7; D is unresolved. The germline V and J ends were trimmed by 0 bases and 5 bases, with 14 bases remaining between them. Per germline, CDR1 KGHSH and CDR2 LQKENI. The CDR3 extends over 15 amino acids. The chain's CDR3 is CASSPPTPAKHEQYF. The CDR3 DNA follows: TGTGCCAGCTCACCACCTACGCCCGCCAAACACGAGCAGTACTTC.

J is TRBJ2-2 and V is TRBV7-2, with 7 bases lining up with TRBD2. The CDR3 sequence is 14 residues long. The V and J ends lost 3 bases and 7 bases, in that order; junction bases with no gene match: 5. Per germline, CDR1 SGHTA and CDR2 FQGNSA. The DNA of the CDR3 is TGTGCCAGCAGCTTCCGGGTAGCGGGCGGGGAGCTGTTTTTT. Its protein product is CASSFRVAGGELFF.

This clonotype has only a few counts. This chain links TRBV7-8 with TRBJ1-5; 10 bases are shared with TRBD1. The CDR3 loop spans 15 amino acids. With 4 bases clipped from V and 7 bases from J, the junction kept 7 bases outside the gene matches. CDR1 SGHVS and CDR2 FQNEAQ come from the germline V gene. The CDR3 bases are TGTGCCAGCAGCTCCGGGACAGGGGCAGCGCAGCCCCAGCATTTT. This sequence encodes CASSSGTGAAQPQHF. The full variable domain, completed using reference TRBV7-8 and TRBJ1-5, is GAGVSQSPRYKVAKRGQDVALRCDPISGHVSLFWYQQALGQGPEFLTYFQNEAQLDKSGLPSDRFFAERPEGSVSTLKIQRTQQEDSAVYLCASSSGTGAAQPQHFGDGTRLSIL.

Only a few counts were recorded for this clonotype. J is TRBJ2-3 and V is TRBV20-1; TRBD1 matches 10 bases. In germline, CDR1 is DFQATT, CDR2 SNEGSKA (reference sequence). Trimming took 4 bases from V and 1 from J; bases not matched to a gene: 8. The CDR3 loop spans 16 amino acids. The CDR3 here is CSAISDRGRGTDTQYF. The CDR3, as DNA: TGCAGTGCTATATCAGACAGGGGGCGCGGCACAGATACGCAGTATTTT.

This chain connects TRBV5-1 to TRBJ1-1; unclear D gene. This CDR3 comprises 15 residues. CDR1 and CDR2 from the germline V gene are SGHRS and YFSETQ. V shed 0 bases and J shed 5 bases, with 14 bases lying between them. DNA of the CDR3: TGCGCCAGCAGCTTGGAATGGCCTACGAGGACTGAAGCTTTCTTT. It is translated as CASSLEWPTRTEAFF. The full variable domain, with the rest looked up from reference TRBV5-1 and TRBJ1-1, is KAGVTQTPRYLIKTRGQQVTLSCSPISGHRSVSWYQQTPGQGLQFLFEYFSETQRNKGNFPGRFSGRQFSNSRSEMNVSTLELGDSALYLCASSLEWPTRTEAFFGQGTRLTVV.